The clone carrying this T cell receptor beta chain occurred once. As yet, its antigen is unknown. The CDR3 is made up of 15 amino acids. Per germline, CDR1 SGDLS and CDR2 YYNGEE. V lost 4 bases and J 4 bases, leaving 17 bases between the germline ends. Assay: immunoSEQ multiplex PCR; the TCRdb copy retains only in-frame clones and omits some. The table has about 130,000 clones, roughly 90% seen once. This sample is drawn from a study of T cell responses to AZD1222 COVID-19 vaccine. Study-wide results and caveats: Only a handful of AZD1222 recipients tested seropositive at baseline. When two AZD1222 doses had been given, Spike-specific TCR breadth and depth rose.

The J gene is TRBJ2-5, the V gene TRBV9; D remains ambiguous. This receptor was identified in an adult in good health. The sample consisted of peripheral blood, taken on day 0 of AZD1222 vaccination. The CDR3 region is CASSPDFGARETQYF. The CDR3 DNA reads TGTGCCAGCAGCCCGGATTTCGGTGCGAGAGAGACCCAGTACTTC.